These 29 T cell receptor beta chains were sequenced from one sample in a study of blood T cell repertoires in COVID-19. Measured with immunoSEQ multiplex PCR; TCRdb has only the in-frame clones, and not every one. The table records about 230,000 clones, about nine tenths of them present only once. Sequencing input: peripheral blood. The receptors were sampled from a man in his forties or fifties with COVID-19, enrolled during active disease.

V gene TRBV19 combines with J gene TRBJ2-3; 8 positions match TRBD2. Germline V lookup: CDR1 LNHDA, CDR2 SQIVND (reference sequence). V was clipped by 5 bases and J by 2 bases; unmatched bases: 12. The CDR3 length is 17 residues. The CDR3 protein is CASSGAGVTQYTDTQYF. The DNA for the CDR3 is TGTGCCAGTAGTGGAGCGGGGGTAACCCAGTACACAGATACGCAGTATTTT.

The chain links TRBV2 to TRBJ2-1, with 8 bases fitting TRBD2. Trimming removed 7 bases from V and 9 bases from J; junction bases left unmatched: 8. Looked up from germline, CDR1 is SNHLY and CDR2 is FYNNEI. CDR3 length equals 13 residues. The CDR3 bases are TGTGCCAGCACCCTGGGACTAGTGGGTGAGCAGTTCTTC. It specifies CASTLGLVGEQFF.

This chain links TRBV5-1 with TRBJ2-5; D is perhaps TRBD2 (6 bases). The germline CDR1 and CDR2 sequences are SGHRS and YFSETQ. This CDR3 is built from 13 residues. Between the trimmed V and J ends, which lost 2 bases and 2 bases, there was a span of 7 bases. Here the CDR3 reads CASSLSGQETQYF. CDR3 bases: TGCGCCAGCAGCTTAAGCGGGCAAGAGACCCAGTACTTC.

This chain connects TRBV4-3 to TRBJ1-2; D may be TRBD1 (6 bases). Germline V gives CDR1 LGHNA, CDR2 YSLEER. Trimming removed 3 bases at V and 8 bases at J, with 16 bases between. This CDR3 region has 14 residues. Written as DNA, the CDR3 is TGCGCCAGCAGCCACCCGAGGGGGGGAGGAGGCTACACCTTC. Residues: CASSHPRGGGGYTF.

The rearrangement joins TRBV7-2 to TRBJ2-1, with a tentative D call TRBD2 (7 bases). The ends were cut back, 8 bases at V and 0 bases at J, with 14 bases in the middle. CDR3 length: 15 amino acids. Germline V CDR1 and CDR2: SGHTA, FQGNSA. Written as DNA, the CDR3 is TGTGCCAGCGGGGGGGGCTCGAGCTCCTACAATGAGCAGTTCTTC. Its protein is CASGGGSSSYNEQFF. The whole variable domain, filled in from reference TRBV7-2 and TRBJ2-1, reads GAGVSQSPSNKVTEKGKDVELRCDPISGHTALYWYRQSLGQGLEFLIYFQGNSAPDKSGLPSDRFSAERTGGSVSTLTIQRTQQEDSAVYLCASGGGSSSYNEQFFGPGTRLTVL.

This sequence joins TRBV27 and TRBJ1-2, with a weak D call TRBD1 (5 bases). Trimming pared 1 base from V and 1 base from J, leaving 13 bases between. Germline lookup yields CDR1 MNHEY and CDR2 SMNVEV (reference sequence). CDR3 size: 16 residues. The CDR3 reads CASSLYVRGINYGYTF. The CDR3 DNA is TGTGCCAGCAGTTTATATGTGCGGGGGATTAACTATGGCTACACCTTC.

The rearrangement uses TRBV7-2 and TRBJ1-1, with D perhaps matching TRBD1 (5 bases). This CDR3 region has 13 residues. Germline CDR1 and CDR2: SGHTA and FQGNSA. V lost 3 bases and J 7 bases, leaving 12 bases between the germline ends. The CDR3 sequence: CASSFPTASEAFF. Here the CDR3 DNA reads TGTGCCAGCAGCTTTCCGACAGCTAGTGAAGCTTTCTTT. Full variable domain (missing parts from reference TRBV7-2 and TRBJ1-1): GAGVSQSPSNKVTEKGKDVELRCDPISGHTALYWYRQSLGQGLEFLIYFQGNSAPDKSGLPSDRFSAERTGGSVSTLTIQRTQQEDSAVYLCASSFPTASEAFFGQGTRLTVV.

J is TRBJ2-5 and V is TRBV6-6, with a weak D call TRBD2 (7 bases). Looked up from germline, CDR1 is MNHNY and CDR2 is SVGAGI (reference sequence). V lost 4 bases, J lost 1 base, and 13 bases lay in between. CDR3 length equals 15 residues. The CDR3 sequence: CASSFSGTIQETQYF. The CDR3 bases are TGTGCCAGCAGTTTCAGCGGGACAATCCAAGAGACCCAGTACTTC.

This chain links TRBV5-6 with TRBJ2-7; D possibly corresponds to TRBD2 (7 bases). The ends were cut back, 0 bases at V and 3 bases at J, with 10 bases in the middle. The CDR3 has 14 residues. Germline V gives CDR1 SGHDT, CDR2 YYEEEE. CDR3 amino acids: CASSLVGGGYEQYF. CDR3 nucleotide sequence: TGTGCCAGCAGCTTGGTGGGAGGGGGCTACGAGCAGTACTTC. Full variable domain (missing parts from reference TRBV5-6 and TRBJ2-7): DAGVTQSPTHLIKTRGQQVTLRCSPKSGHDTVSWYQQALGQGPQFIFQYYEEEERQRGNFPDRFSGHQFPNYSSELNVNALLLGDSALYLCASSLVGGGYEQYFGPGTRLTVT.

In this sample, this clone turned up once. V is TRBV18 and J is TRBJ1-5; 7 positions match TRBD1. Looked up from germline, CDR1 is KGHSH and CDR2 is LQKENI. The length of the CDR3 is 15 residues. J lost 5 bases, V lost 5 bases, and 9 bases had no gene match. The CDR3 reads CASSTTTGNDQPQHF. CDR3 DNA sequence: TGTGCCAGCTCAACTACGACAGGGAACGATCAGCCCCAGCATTTT. Complete variable domain (other parts from reference TRBV18 and TRBJ1-5): NAGVMQNPRHLVRRRGQEARLRCSPMKGHSHVYWYRQLPEEGLKFMVYLQKENIIDESGMPKERFSAEFPKEGPSILRIQQVVRGDSAAYFCASSTTTGNDQPQHFGDGTRLSIL.

The chain joins TRBV28 to TRBJ1-2; 9 bases are a match to TRBD1. Germline lookup yields CDR1 MDHEN and CDR2 SYDVKM. Trimming cost V 4 bases and J 4 bases; bases outside gene matches: 4. This CDR3 has 14 residues. CDR3 sequence: CASSSQGAPYGYTF. The CDR3 DNA reads TGTGCCAGCAGTTCACAGGGGGCTCCCTATGGCTACACCTTC.

In its sample, this clone was seen a few times. The chain couples TRBV5-6 to TRBJ1-1; D may be TRBD1 (5 bases). From germline, CDR1 is SGHDT and CDR2 YYEEEE. V lost 7 bases, J lost 4 bases, and 14 bases lay in between. The CDR3 loop spans 13 amino acids. CDR3 amino acids: CASAVKGVTEAFF. CDR3 sequence (DNA): TGTGCCAGCGCCGTAAAAGGGGTCACTGAAGCTTTCTTT.

V is TRBV4-2 and J is TRBJ2-3; TRBD2 matches 7 bases. V was clipped by 2 bases and J by 1 base; unmatched bases: 6. Germline V gene data show CDR1 as LGHNA and CDR2 as YNFKEQ. The CDR3 is 16 amino acids. CDR3 DNA: TGTGCCAGCAGCCAAACTGCGGGAGTGGGCACAGATACGCAGTATTTT. Its translation is CASSQTAGVGTDTQYF.

About this clone: This sample also contains other DNA sequences that code for the same CDR3. The V call is TRBV2, the J call TRBJ2-1; tentative D call: TRBD2 (5 bases). The CDR3 extends over 13 amino acids. Germline V gene data show CDR1 as SNHLY and CDR2 as FYNNEI. V lost 4 bases and J lost 5, with 9 bases in between. CDR3: CASSGSRDNEQFF. The CDR3 region has the DNA TGTGCCAGCAGTGGCTCGCGGGACAATGAGCAGTTCTTC. Looking up the rest from reference TRBV2 and TRBJ2-1 gives the full variable domain: EPEVTQTPSHQVTQMGQEVILRCVPISNHLYFYWYRQILGQKVEFLVSFYNNEISEKSEIFDDQFSVERPDGSNFTLKIRSTKLEDSAMYFCASSGSRDNEQFFGPGTRLTVL.

V gene TRBV7-6 combines with J gene TRBJ2-1; D perhaps matches TRBD2 (5 bases). The germline CDR1 and CDR2 sequences are SGHVS and FNYEAQ. The length of the CDR3 is 14 residues. V gave up 5 bases and J gave up 0 bases, with 8 bases separating them. The CDR3 here is CASSLGISYNEQFF. DNA of the CDR3: TGTGCCAGCAGCCTCGGGATCTCCTACAATGAGCAGTTCTTC. Drawing the rest from reference TRBV7-6 and TRBJ2-1, the complete variable domain is GAGVSQSPRYKVTKRGQDVALRCDPISGHVSLYWYRQALGQGPEFLTYFNYEAQQDKSGLPNDRFSAERPEGSISTLTIQRTEQRDSAMYRCASSLGISYNEQFFGPGTRLTVL.

The chain couples TRBV21-1 to TRBJ1-6; the table's TRBD1 call for D was not verified on the DNA. TRBV21-1 is classified as a pseudogene. The CDR3 extends over 14 amino acids. CDR3 residues: CASINREGESPLHF. The DNA of the CDR3 is TGTGCCAGCATCAACAGGGAAGGGGAATCACCCCTCCACTTT.

J is TRBJ1-2 and V is TRBV24-1; 8 bases match TRBD1. Germline V CDR1 and CDR2: KGHDR, SFDVKD. With V trimmed by 3 bases and J by 0 bases, 5 bases remained unmatched. The CDR3 extends over 16 amino acids. The CDR3 DNA reads TGTGCCACCAGTGATCCCGGACAGGGAACTAACTATGGCTACACCTTC. Amino acid sequence: CATSDPGQGTNYGYTF.

The rearrangement links TRBV3-1 (or the pseudogene TRBV3-2) to TRBJ1-6; no firm D call. The CDR3 has 15 residues. CDR1 is LGHDT, CDR2 YNNKEL, per germline (reference sequence). Trimming took off 4 bases at V and 9 bases at J, with 16 bases between the two ends. CDR3 sequence (DNA): TGTGCCAGCAGCCGTCTCAGTCAGCGAGGTTCACCCCTCCACTTT. Translated, it gives CASSRLSQRGSPLHF.

The chain links TRBV5-1 to TRBJ2-5; D is perhaps TRBD2 (6 bases). Trimming shortened V by 0 bases and J by 5 bases, and 17 bases separated the two germline ends. CDR1 and CDR2 from the germline V gene are SGHRS and YFSETQ. The CDR3 runs 16 residues. Written as DNA, the CDR3 is TGCGCCAGCAGCTTGGAATTTAGCGGAGGGTGGGAGACCCAGTACTTC. It is translated as CASSLEFSGGWETQYF.

This chain uses TRBV2 with TRBJ1-5; 7 bases line up with TRBD1. The CDR3 contains 14 residues. Germline CDR1 reads SNHLY; CDR2 reads FYNNEI. After removal of 6 bases from V and 3 bases from J, the junction contained 5 bases not matched to a gene. The CDR3 here is CASRGQNYNQPQHF. The CDR3 nucleotides are TGTGCCAGCAGGGGACAGAACTACAATCAGCCCCAGCATTTT. Variable domain in full (rest from reference TRBV2 and TRBJ1-5): EPEVTQTPSHQVTQMGQEVILRCVPISNHLYFYWYRQILGQKVEFLVSFYNNEISEKSEIFDDQFSVERPDGSNFTLKIRSTKLEDSAMYFCASRGQNYNQPQHFGDGTRLSIL.

The chain has TRBV5-1 and TRBJ1-5; D perhaps matches TRBD1 (6 bases). Germline V gene data show CDR1 as SGHRS and CDR2 as YFSETQ. Trimming left V 1 base short and J 5 bases short, with 10 bases between. CDR3 length equals 14 residues. CDR3 DNA: TGCGCCAGCAGCTTGACAGGGTCAGATCAGCCCCAGCATTTT. Its protein product is CASSLTGSDQPQHF.

This clone was counted a single time. The genes are TRBV3-1 (or the pseudogene TRBV3-2) and TRBJ2-7; D perhaps matches TRBD2 (6 bases). CDR3 size: 15 residues. Germline assignment: CDR1 LGHDT and CDR2 YNNKEL (reference sequence). V gave up 3 bases and J gave up 3 bases, with 15 bases separating them. CDR3: CASSHGAGYVYEQYF. The CDR3 DNA reads as TGTGCCAGCAGCCACGGAGCGGGTTATGTCTACGAGCAGTACTTC.

The V and J genes are TRBV5-6 and TRBJ1-2, with D unclear. Germline V lookup: CDR1 SGHDT, CDR2 YYEEEE. V was pared by 2 bases and J by 6 bases, with 8 bases between. The CDR3 runs 12 residues. CDR3 DNA sequence: TGTGCCAGCAGCTTAGATCGGGATGGCTACACCTTC. This gives the protein CASSLDRDGYTF.

This clone was recorded a few times. The chain couples TRBV3-1 (or the pseudogene TRBV3-2) to TRBJ1-5, with 7 nucleotides matching TRBD1. V dropped 5 bases and J dropped 0; count of bases not matched to a gene: 7. CDR3 length: 16 residues. Germline lookup yields CDR1 LGHDT and CDR2 YNNKEL (reference sequence). The CDR3 spells CASSGGGQTSNQPQHF. The DNA of the CDR3 is TGTGCCAGCAGCGGAGGGGGACAGACTAGCAATCAGCCCCAGCATTTT.

The chain combines TRBV4-1 with TRBJ1-2; the D gene is possibly TRBD1 (5 bases). The CDR3 extends over 14 amino acids. Germline assignment: CDR1 MGHRA and CDR2 YSYEKL. The V and J ends lost 1 base and 0 bases respectively, with 6 bases between them. This CDR3 reads CASSQGQTNYGYTF. In nucleotides, the CDR3 is TGCGCCAGCAGCCAAGGACAGACTAACTATGGCTACACCTTC.

The chain combines TRBV18 with TRBJ1-5; 8 bases map to TRBD1. Per the germline V gene, CDR1 is KGHSH and CDR2 is LQKENI. CDR3 size: 15 residues. The V segment lost 3 bases and the J segment 7 bases; nucleotides outside the gene matches: 8. This CDR3 reads CASSPTTGEGQPQHF. CDR3 DNA sequence: TGTGCCAGCTCACCCACGACAGGGGAGGGCCAGCCCCAGCATTTT.

V and J are TRBV5-5 and TRBJ1-1; tentatively, D is TRBD1 (5 bases). The CDR3 has 13 amino acids. V was trimmed by 4 bases and J by 6 bases, leaving 13 bases between them. Germline CDR1 SGHKS, CDR2 YYEKEE (reference sequence). CDR3 protein: CASSPVRGAEAFF. In nucleotides, the CDR3 is TGTGCCAGCAGCCCCGTTCGGGGGGCTGAAGCTTTCTTT.

The gene calls are TRBV4-2 and TRBJ2-4, with TRBD2 matching 7 bases. J gave up 5 bases and V 1 base, and 5 bases lay outside the gene matches. Germline V gene sequence: CDR1 LGHNA, CDR2 YNFKEQ. The CDR3 is made up of 15 amino acids. CDR3 loop: CASSQGEGLENIQYF. The CDR3 coding sequence is TGTGCCAGCAGCCAAGGGGAGGGCCTGGAAAACATTCAGTACTTC.

The chain carries TRBV5-4 and TRBJ2-7, with TRBD1 matching over 7 bases. The V and J ends lost 4 bases and 7 bases, in that order; junction bases with no gene match: 11. Germline V gene sequence: CDR1 SGHNT, CDR2 YYREEE (reference sequence). The CDR3 contains 14 residues. The CDR3, as DNA: TGTGCCAGCAGCCTAGGGACAGACCCCGGGGAGCAGTACTTC. Protein: CASSLGTDPGEQYF.